Below, one T cell receptor (beta chain) is given with its context. CDR3 length: 13 residues. Trimming took off 2 bases at V and 5 bases at J, with 9 bases between the two ends. The germline gives CDR1 SGHVS, CDR2 FNYEAQ. Every sample had approximately 10^5 of its TCR templates assayed. Measured with immunoSEQ multiplex PCR; TCRdb has only the in-frame clones, and not every one. The sample yields 90,000 to 95,000 clones, over 95% seen once. This record comes from a study of siplizumab effects on memory and regulatory T cells. The chain links TRBV7-6 to TRBJ2-5; D is uncertain. The receptor's source is a human donor in good health. Sequenced input: naive CD4+ T cells sorted from blood. Here the CDR3 DNA reads TGTGCCAGCAGCTTAACGGGTGTGGAGACCCAGTACTTC. It codes for CASSLTGVETQYF.